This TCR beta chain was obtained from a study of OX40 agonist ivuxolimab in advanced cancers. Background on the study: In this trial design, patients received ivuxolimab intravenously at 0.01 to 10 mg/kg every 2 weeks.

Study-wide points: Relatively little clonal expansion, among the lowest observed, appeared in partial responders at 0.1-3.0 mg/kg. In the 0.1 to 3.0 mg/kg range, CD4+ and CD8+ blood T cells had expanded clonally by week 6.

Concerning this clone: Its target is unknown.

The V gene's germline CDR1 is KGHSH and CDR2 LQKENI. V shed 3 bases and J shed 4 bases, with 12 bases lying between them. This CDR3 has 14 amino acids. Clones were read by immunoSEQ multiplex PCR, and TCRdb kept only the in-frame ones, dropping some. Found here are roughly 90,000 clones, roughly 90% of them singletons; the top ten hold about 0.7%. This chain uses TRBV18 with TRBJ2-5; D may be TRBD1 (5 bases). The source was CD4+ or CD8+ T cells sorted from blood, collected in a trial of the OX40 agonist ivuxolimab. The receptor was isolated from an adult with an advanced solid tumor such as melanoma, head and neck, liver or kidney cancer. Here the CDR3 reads CASSPGASGETQYF. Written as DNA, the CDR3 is TGTGCCAGCTCACCTGGGGCCTCGGGAGAGACCCAGTACTTC.